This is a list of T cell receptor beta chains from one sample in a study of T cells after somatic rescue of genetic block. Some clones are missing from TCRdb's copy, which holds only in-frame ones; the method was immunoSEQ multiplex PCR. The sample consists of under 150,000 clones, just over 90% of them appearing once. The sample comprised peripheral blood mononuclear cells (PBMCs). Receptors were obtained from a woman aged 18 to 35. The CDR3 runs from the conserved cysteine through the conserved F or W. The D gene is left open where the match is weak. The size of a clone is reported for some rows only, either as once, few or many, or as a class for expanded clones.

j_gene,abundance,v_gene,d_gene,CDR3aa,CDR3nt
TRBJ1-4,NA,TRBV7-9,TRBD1,CASSLDRGYEKLFF,TGTGCCAGCAGCCTCGACAGGGGATACGAAAAACTGTTTTTT
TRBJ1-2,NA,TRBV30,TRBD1,CAWSVRDRTSYTF,TGTGCCTGGAGTGTCCGGGACAGGACTAGCTACACCTTC
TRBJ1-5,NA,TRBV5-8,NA,CASSLGSRVVSNQPQHF,TGTGCCAGCAGCTTGGGTTCCAGGGTGGTCAGCAATCAGCCCCAGCATTTT
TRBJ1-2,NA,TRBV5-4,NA,CASSFSGMRGYTF,TGTGCCAGCAGCTTTTCCGGGATGAGGGGCTACACCTTC
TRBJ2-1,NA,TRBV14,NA,CASSQGTRHEQFF,TGTGCCAGCAGCCAAGGAACCCGCCATGAGCAGTTCTTC
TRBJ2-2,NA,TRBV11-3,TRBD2,CASSLVAGGPWTGELFF,TGTGCCAGCAGCTTAGTAGCGGGGGGGCCGTGGACCGGGGAGCTGTTTTTT
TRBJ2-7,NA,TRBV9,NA,CASSVAGGAIYEQYF,TGTGCCAGCAGCGTAGCTGGCGGGGCTATCTACGAGCAGTACTTC
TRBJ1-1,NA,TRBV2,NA,CASSLQGMNTEAFF,TGTGCCAGCAGTCTACAGGGCATGAACACTGAAGCTTTCTTT
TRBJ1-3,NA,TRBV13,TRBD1,CASSSRTGVNTIYF,TGTGCCAGCAGCTCCAGGACAGGGGTGAACACCATATATTTT
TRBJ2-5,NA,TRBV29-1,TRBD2,CSFRGAGGYQETQYF,TGCAGCTTCAGAGGCGCGGGGGGGTACCAAGAGACCCAGTACTTC
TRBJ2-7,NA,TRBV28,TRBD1,CASSTGQGFYEQYF,TGTGCCAGCAGTACCGGACAGGGGTTCTACGAGCAGTACTTC
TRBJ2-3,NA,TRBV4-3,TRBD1,CASSQDPTGGSDTQYF,TGCGCCAGCAGCCAAGATCCGACAGGGGGTTCGGATACGCAGTATTTT
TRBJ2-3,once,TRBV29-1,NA,CSVGGGLDTQYF,TGCAGCGTTGGTGGGGGGTTAGATACGCAGTATTTT
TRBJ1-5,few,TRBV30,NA,CAWSARGDQPQHF,TGTGCCTGGAGCGCACGGGGGGATCAGCCCCAGCATTTT
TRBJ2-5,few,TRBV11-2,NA,CASSLGRETQYF,TGTGCCAGCAGCTTAGGGCGGGAGACCCAGTACTTC
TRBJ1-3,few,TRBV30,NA,CAWRGGNTIYF,TGTGCCTGGAGGGGAGGAAACACCATATATTTT
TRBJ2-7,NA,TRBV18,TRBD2,CASGREGAAYEQYF,TGTGCCAGCGGGCGGGAGGGAGCTGCCTACGAGCAGTACTTC
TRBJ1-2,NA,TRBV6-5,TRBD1,CASKLQGNYGYTF,TGTGCCAGTAAACTACAGGGGAACTATGGCTACACCTTC
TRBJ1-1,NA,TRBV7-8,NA,CASSLRAGPNTEAFF,TGTGCCAGCAGCTTAAGGGCAGGGCCCAACACTGAAGCTTTCTTT
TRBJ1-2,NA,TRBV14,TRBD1,CASSQVGGSLGYTF,TGTGCCAGCAGCCAAGTAGGGGGCAGTTTGGGCTACACCTTC
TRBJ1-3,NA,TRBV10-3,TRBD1,CAISESRGQGTSGNTIYF,TGTGCCATCAGTGAGTCCAGGGGACAGGGAACCTCTGGAAACACCATATATTTT
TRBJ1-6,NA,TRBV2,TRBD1,CASSGQGSYNSPLHF,TGTGCCAGCAGTGGACAGGGGAGCTATAATTCACCCCTCCACTTT
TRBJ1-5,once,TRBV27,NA,CASSLSGAHGGNQPQHF,TGTGCCAGCAGTTTATCCGGGGCTCACGGAGGAAATCAGCCCCAGCATTTT
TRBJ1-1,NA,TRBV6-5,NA,CASSYGGWTEAFF,TGTGCCAGCAGTTACGGTGGGTGGACTGAAGCTTTCTTT
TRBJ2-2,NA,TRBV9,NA,CASSSTSAGELFF,TGTGCCAGCAGCAGTACGAGCGCCGGGGAGCTGTTTTTT
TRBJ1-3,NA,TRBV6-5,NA,CASSYRTGPGNTIYF,TGTGCCAGCAGTTACCGAACAGGGCCTGGAAACACCATATATTTT
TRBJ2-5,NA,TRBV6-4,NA,CASSEGVGLSETQYF,TGTGCCAGCAGTGAGGGGGTCGGACTATCGGAGACCCAGTACTTC
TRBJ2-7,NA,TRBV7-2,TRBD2,CASSLELADSYEQYF,TGTGCCAGCAGCTTAGAACTAGCGGACTCCTACGAGCAGTACTTC
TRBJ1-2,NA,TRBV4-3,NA,CASSQDQAMRADGYTF,TGCGCCAGCAGCCAAGATCAGGCCATGAGGGCCGATGGCTACACCTTC
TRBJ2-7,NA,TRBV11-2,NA,CASSLVSQGGSYEQYF,TGTGCCAGCAGCTTAGTATCTCAGGGTGGCTCCTACGAGCAGTACTTC
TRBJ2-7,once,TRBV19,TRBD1,CASSNDRAGEQYF,TGTGCCAGTAGTAATGACAGGGCGGGCGAGCAGTACTTC
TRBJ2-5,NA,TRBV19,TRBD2,CASSMLAGAGTQYF,TGTGCCAGTAGTATGTTAGCGGGGGCCGGCACCCAGTACTTC
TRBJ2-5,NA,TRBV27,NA,CASSWTQETQYF,TGTGCCAGCAGTTGGACCCAAGAGACCCAGTACTTC
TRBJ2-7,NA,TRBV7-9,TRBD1,CASSLASGGREQYF,TGTGCCAGCAGCTTAGCATCAGGGGGTCGAGAGCAGTACTTC
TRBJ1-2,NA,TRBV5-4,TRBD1,CASSTGTDGYYGYTF,TGTGCCAGCAGCACCGGGACAGACGGTTACTATGGCTACACCTTC
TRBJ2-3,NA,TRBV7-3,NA,CASSLTGSTDTQYF,TGTGCCAGCAGCCTAACGGGGAGCACAGATACGCAGTATTTT
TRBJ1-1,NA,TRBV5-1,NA,CASSLGGIESEAFF,TGCGCCAGCAGCTTAGGAGGGATTGAGAGTGAAGCTTTCTTT
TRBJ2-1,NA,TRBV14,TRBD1,CASSQIQGVTGEQFF,TGTGCCAGCAGCCAGATCCAGGGGGTTACAGGTGAGCAGTTCTTC
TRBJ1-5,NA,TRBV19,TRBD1,CASAGQGVGNQPQHF,TGTGCCAGTGCGGGACAGGGGGTAGGCAATCAGCCCCAGCATTTT
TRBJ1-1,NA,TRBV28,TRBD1,CASSLVDARDRQAFF,TGTGCCAGCAGTTTAGTGGACGCCAGGGACAGACAAGCTTTCTTT
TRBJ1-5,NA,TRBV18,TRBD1,CASSRLQGDNQPQHF,TGTGCCAGCTCACGGCTACAGGGGGACAATCAGCCCCAGCATTTT
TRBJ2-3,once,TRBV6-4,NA,CASSVGGASTDTQYF,TGTGCCAGCAGTGTTGGGGGAGCGAGCACAGATACGCAGTATTTT
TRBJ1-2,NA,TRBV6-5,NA,CASSPGLLGKKGYTF,TGTGCCAGCAGCCCCGGACTGCTCGGAAAGAAAGGCTACACCTTC
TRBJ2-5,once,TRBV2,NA,CASSRRTQYF,TGTGCCAGCAGCCGAAGGACCCAGTACTTC
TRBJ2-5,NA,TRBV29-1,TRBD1,CSVDGQAQETQYF,TGCAGCGTTGACGGACAGGCCCAAGAGACCCAGTACTTC
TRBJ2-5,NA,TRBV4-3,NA,CASSHGRSGPGMETQYF,TGCGCCAGCAGCCACGGTCGTTCGGGGCCGGGAATGGAGACCCAGTACTTC
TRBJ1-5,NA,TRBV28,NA,CASSLLGGGQPQHF,TGTGCCAGCAGTTTACTCGGGGGTGGTCAGCCCCAGCATTTT
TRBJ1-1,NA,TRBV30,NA,CAWSPAPGSEAFF,TGTGCCTGGAGTCCCGCTCCAGGGTCTGAAGCTTTCTTT